This T cell receptor beta chain was profiled in a study of T cell changes during pregnancy in multiple sclerosis. V lost 7 bases to trimming and J lost 2 bases; unmatched junction nucleotides: 3. CDR1 SQVTM and CDR2 ANQGSEA come from the germline V gene. The length of the CDR3 is 12 residues. Sequencing used immunoSEQ multiplex PCR; TCRdb keeps in-frame clones, though not all of them. This table holds 30,000 to 40,000 clones, less than 95% found once. The source was CD4+ T cells from peripheral blood mononuclear cells, collected in the first trimester of pregnancy. The rearrangement joins TRBV29-1 to TRBJ2-7; the match to TRBD1 covers 9 bases. This sequence was found in a female donor in good health, enrolled as a control in a pregnancy study. This chain's CDR3 is CSGNRGPYEQYF. CDR3 bases: TGCAGCGGCAACAGGGGGCCCTACGAGCAGTACTTC.